Listed here is a single T cell receptor beta chain. This sample is part of a study of blood T cell repertoires in COVID-19. Study-wide context: Samples of COVID-19 (acute and convalescent) were obtained from the United States, Italy and Spain. The analysed material was cDNA or gDNA that came from T cells, B-cell-depleted T cells, or PBMCs.

Authors' processing steps: Scientists estimated how many nucleated cells there were by amplifying reference gene primers. TCRdb's table, derived via immunoSEQ multiplex PCR, lists solely in-frame clones and lacks some. That table supplies the V and J calls and clone size; D and trimming were determined from the DNA. This sample yields some 300,000 clones, of which around 87% are seen a single time; about 1.2% belongs to the top ten. This CDR3 has 16 residues. Trimming cost V 3 bases and J 6 bases; bases outside gene matches: 7. Per the germline V gene, CDR1 is SGDLS and CDR2 is YYNGEE. The TCR sequence derives from a man between 65 and 85 years old with acute or convalescent COVID-19. The sample was peripheral blood. The genes are TRBV9 and TRBJ2-2; 11 bases agree with TRBD1. Written as DNA, the CDR3 is TGTGCCAGCAGCGACCGACGGACAGGGGGCTCCGGGGAGCTGTTTTTT. Its protein product is CASSDRRTGGSGELFF.